This T cell receptor (beta chain) came from a study of beta chain features in type 1 diabetes. Germline V gene lookup returns CDR1 LNHNV and CDR2 YYDKDF (reference sequence). CDR3 length: 15 amino acids. V was clipped by 0 bases and J by 4 bases, with 12 bases between them. Of the isolated RNA, all was reverse transcribed, and so the sequenced material was expressed TCRB transcripts. The table came from immunoSEQ multiplex PCR; TCRdb's copy has only in-frame clones and leaves some out. The sample shows fewer than 400,000 clones, approximately 8% of them seen only once. The sequencing input was central memory CD4+ T cells from blood. This receptor was obtained from a woman younger than 35 in good health. The rearrangement links TRBV15 to TRBJ1-1; D not certain. This chain's CDR3 is CATSRDEGIGTEAFF. CDR3 in DNA: TGTGCCACCAGCAGAGATGAGGGTATCGGCACTGAAGCTTTCTTT.